These T cell receptor beta chains were read from a single sample in a study of blood T cell repertoires in COVID-19. Profiled with immunoSEQ multiplex PCR; TCRdb holds only in-frame clones, not every one. Here the sample spans 300,000 to 400,000 clones, about 90% being singletons. Sequencing was performed on PBMCs or T cells enriched from blood (not recorded which). These receptors originate from a man aged 30 to 45 who had recovered from COVID-19. CDR3s include the opening cysteine and the closing phenylalanine or tryptophan. Each record gives: V gene, J gene, clone size, D gene, CDR3 DNA, CDR3 protein. The D gene is left open where the match is weak. A clone size is listed for some rows: how often the clone was seen (once, few, many), or a class if it is expanded.

v_call: TRBV27; j_call: TRBJ1-1; clone_size: NA; d_call: NA; cdr3_nt: TGTGCCAGCAGTGGAGGGGCCCACGGCCATGTTGAAGCTTTCTTT; cdr3_aa: CASSGGAHGHVEAFF
v_call: TRBV19; j_call: TRBJ1-1; clone_size: NA; d_call: NA; cdr3_nt: TGTGCCAGTAGTCAAAACAGGGAGAACACTGAAGCTTTCTTT; cdr3_aa: CASSQNRENTEAFF
v_call: TRBV4-2; j_call: TRBJ1-2; clone_size: NA; d_call: TRBD1; cdr3_nt: TGTGCCAGCAGCCACGGGACAGACTATGGCTACACCTTC; cdr3_aa: CASSHGTDYGYTF
v_call: TRBV4-1; j_call: TRBJ1-2; clone_size: NA; d_call: NA; cdr3_nt: TGCGCCAGCAGCCAAGTTATGGTCAGGGTCGATTATGGCTACACCTTC; cdr3_aa: CASSQVMVRVDYGYTF
v_call: TRBV10-3; j_call: TRBJ2-2; clone_size: NA; d_call: TRBD1; cdr3_nt: TGTGCCATCAGTGAGTCGAGGACAGGGCACACCGGGGAGCTGTTTTTT; cdr3_aa: CAISESRTGHTGELFF
v_call: TRBV5-1; j_call: TRBJ2-1; clone_size: NA; d_call: TRBD2; cdr3_nt: TGCGCCAGCAGTCCGAGCGGGGGGGCTTGGAATGAGCAGTTCTTC; cdr3_aa: CASSPSGGAWNEQFF
v_call: TRBV19; j_call: TRBJ1-1; clone_size: NA; d_call: TRBD1; cdr3_nt: TGTGCCAGTAGTGGCGGCAGGGGGAAGTCGTTGAACACTGAAGCTTTCTTT; cdr3_aa: CASSGGRGKSLNTEAFF
v_call: TRBV7-8; j_call: TRBJ1-2; clone_size: NA; d_call: NA; cdr3_nt: TGTGCCAGCAGCTGGGTAGGGGGATCTGTTAACTATGGCTACACCTTC; cdr3_aa: CASSWVGGSVNYGYTF
v_call: TRBV4-2; j_call: TRBJ1-6; clone_size: NA; d_call: NA; cdr3_nt: TGTGCCAGCAGCCAAGTGATCGCACAGAGTGATTCACCCCTCCACTTT; cdr3_aa: CASSQVIAQSDSPLHF
v_call: TRBV15; j_call: TRBJ2-7; clone_size: NA; d_call: NA; cdr3_nt: TGTGCCACCAGCAATGGTTACAACTCCTACGAGCAGTACTTC; cdr3_aa: CATSNGYNSYEQYF
v_call: TRBV20-1; j_call: TRBJ1-1; clone_size: few; d_call: TRBD1; cdr3_nt: TGCAGTGCCAGTAGGACAGGGGCGGTTATGAACACTGAAGCTTTCTTT; cdr3_aa: CSASRTGAVMNTEAFF
v_call: TRBV13; j_call: TRBJ2-3; clone_size: NA; d_call: TRBD2; cdr3_nt: TGTGCCAGCAGCTTAGGTGAGCGGGGGGGCCATTTACTGCCAGATACGCAGTATTTT; cdr3_aa: CASSLGERGGHLLPDTQYF
v_call: TRBV5-1; j_call: TRBJ2-3; clone_size: NA; d_call: NA; cdr3_nt: TGCGCCAGCAGCTTGTTACTCCCAAACTCGGATACGCAGTATTTT; cdr3_aa: CASSLLLPNSDTQYF
v_call: TRBV3-1/TRBV3-2; j_call: TRBJ1-5; clone_size: NA; d_call: NA; cdr3_nt: TGTGCCAGCAGCCAAGAAAATCGTCAGCCCCAGCATTTT; cdr3_aa: CASSQENRQPQHF
v_call: TRBV11-3; j_call: TRBJ2-3; clone_size: NA; d_call: TRBD2; cdr3_nt: TGTGCCAGCAGCTTAGTGACTAGCGGGGCCCTGGATACGCAGTATTTT; cdr3_aa: CASSLVTSGALDTQYF
v_call: TRBV28; j_call: TRBJ2-3; clone_size: few; d_call: TRBD1; cdr3_nt: TGTGCCAGCAGTTTAAGTGGACAGGCCACAGATACGCAGTATTTT; cdr3_aa: CASSLSGQATDTQYF
v_call: TRBV7-9; j_call: TRBJ2-7; clone_size: NA; d_call: NA; cdr3_nt: TGTGCCAGCAGAGGACACGTCGGTTCTATATACGAGCAGTACTTC; cdr3_aa: CASRGHVGSIYEQYF
v_call: TRBV11-2; j_call: TRBJ1-5; clone_size: NA; d_call: NA; cdr3_nt: TGTGCCAGCAGTGACAGCGATAGCAATCAGCCCCAGCATTTT; cdr3_aa: CASSDSDSNQPQHF
v_call: TRBV2; j_call: TRBJ1-5; clone_size: NA; d_call: NA; cdr3_nt: TGTGCCAGCAGAAGGGAGACAGGTCTCAATCAGCCCCAGCATTTT; cdr3_aa: CASRRETGLNQPQHF
v_call: TRBV30; j_call: TRBJ1-1; clone_size: NA; d_call: NA; cdr3_nt: TGTGCCTGGAGGAGGGGGACCATCGGGACTGAAGCTTTCTTT; cdr3_aa: CAWRRGTIGTEAFF
v_call: TRBV4-2; j_call: TRBJ2-3; clone_size: NA; d_call: TRBD2; cdr3_nt: TGTGCCAGCAGCCAAGTGGGGTCCCGGGGGGGGGATACGCAGTATTTT; cdr3_aa: CASSQVGSRGGDTQYF
v_call: TRBV19; j_call: TRBJ2-3; clone_size: NA; d_call: TRBD2; cdr3_nt: TGTGCCAGTAGTATCCAAGCGGGGGTAAGCACAGATACGCAGTATTTT; cdr3_aa: CASSIQAGVSTDTQYF
v_call: TRBV10-3; j_call: TRBJ2-3; clone_size: NA; d_call: TRBD2; cdr3_nt: TGTGCCATCAGTTCCCTAGCGGGGGGCTTACTAGATACGCAGTATTTT; cdr3_aa: CAISSLAGGLLDTQYF
v_call: TRBV4-1; j_call: TRBJ1-4; clone_size: NA; d_call: NA; cdr3_nt: TGCGCCAGCAGCCAAGGCGGACATGGGCTTAATGAAAAACTGTTTTTT; cdr3_aa: CASSQGGHGLNEKLFF
v_call: TRBV11-2; j_call: TRBJ1-2; clone_size: once; d_call: TRBD1; cdr3_nt: TGTGCCAGCAGCTTGGGACAGGGCTATGGCTACACCTTC; cdr3_aa: CASSLGQGYGYTF
v_call: TRBV5-4; j_call: TRBJ1-6; clone_size: NA; d_call: NA; cdr3_nt: TGTGCCAGCAGCGGGAGAAATTCACCCCTCCACTTT; cdr3_aa: CASSGRNSPLHF
v_call: TRBV19; j_call: TRBJ2-2; clone_size: NA; d_call: NA; cdr3_nt: TGTGCCAGTAGTTCTGGACAGAACACCGGGGAGCTGTTTTTT; cdr3_aa: CASSSGQNTGELFF
v_call: TRBV15; j_call: TRBJ1-1; clone_size: NA; d_call: NA; cdr3_nt: TGTGCCACCAGCAGACAGAAGAACACTGAAGCTTTCTTT; cdr3_aa: CATSRQKNTEAFF
v_call: TRBV4-2; j_call: TRBJ2-2; clone_size: NA; d_call: TRBD2; cdr3_nt: TGTGCCAGCAGCCAGTCCTTGGGACTAGAGGTCGGGGAGCTGTTTTTT; cdr3_aa: CASSQSLGLEVGELFF
v_call: TRBV18; j_call: TRBJ1-3; clone_size: NA; d_call: TRBD1; cdr3_nt: TGTGCCAGCTCGGCCGGGACAGGAGGCACTGGAAACACCATATATTTT; cdr3_aa: CASSAGTGGTGNTIYF
v_call: TRBV29-1; j_call: TRBJ2-7; clone_size: NA; d_call: TRBD1; cdr3_nt: TGCAGCGTTGGTGTGACAGGGGTTTACGAGCAGTACTTC; cdr3_aa: CSVGVTGVYEQYF
v_call: TRBV27; j_call: TRBJ1-6; clone_size: NA; d_call: TRBD1; cdr3_nt: TGTGCCAGCAGTTTCGGGACAGTGGGTTCACCCCTCCACTTT; cdr3_aa: CASSFGTVGSPLHF
v_call: TRBV3-1/TRBV3-2; j_call: TRBJ2-7; clone_size: NA; d_call: TRBD2; cdr3_nt: TGTGCCAGCAGCCAAGGCACGGGACTAGCAACCGAGCAGTACTTC; cdr3_aa: CASSQGTGLATEQYF
v_call: TRBV5-4; j_call: TRBJ1-4; clone_size: NA; d_call: NA; cdr3_nt: TGTGCCAGCAGCGGGGCAGGCGAAAAACTGTTTTTT; cdr3_aa: CASSGAGEKLFF
v_call: TRBV7-6; j_call: TRBJ1-1; clone_size: NA; d_call: TRBD1; cdr3_nt: TGTGCCAGCGTAGAGAGACTGACAGGGGGTGACACTGAAGCTTTCTTT; cdr3_aa: CASVERLTGGDTEAFF
v_call: TRBV18; j_call: TRBJ1-4; clone_size: NA; d_call: TRBD1; cdr3_nt: TGTGCCAGCTCACCGGACAGGAGTAATGAAAAACTGTTTTTT; cdr3_aa: CASSPDRSNEKLFF
v_call: TRBV2; j_call: TRBJ1-3; clone_size: once; d_call: NA; cdr3_nt: TGTGCCAGCAAATTAGGACAGAGAAACACCATATATTTT; cdr3_aa: CASKLGQRNTIYF
v_call: TRBV30; j_call: TRBJ2-7; clone_size: NA; d_call: NA; cdr3_nt: TGTGCCTGGAGCTTCCAGGGATCCGAGCAGTACTTC; cdr3_aa: CAWSFQGSEQYF
v_call: TRBV28; j_call: TRBJ1-1; clone_size: few; d_call: NA; cdr3_nt: TGTGCCAGCAGTGGATACACAGCAATCACTGAAGCTTTCTTT; cdr3_aa: CASSGYTAITEAFF
v_call: TRBV7-2; j_call: TRBJ2-2; clone_size: few; d_call: TRBD1; cdr3_nt: TGTGCCAGCAGCCCAACTACAGGGGGCGGGGAGCTGTTTTTT; cdr3_aa: CASSPTTGGGELFF